Shown below are 15 T cell receptor delta chains from a single sample sequenced in a study of gamma-delta chains in newborns, infants, children. TCRdb reanalysed the reads with CATT. The repertoire has a few thousand delta-chain clones, roughly 5.1% of them found once; the top ten carry 6.4%. The sequenced sample consisted of blood. These receptors originate from a child who was a newborn, infant or young child, either healthy, febrile or measles-vaccinated (not recorded which).

Within the sample, this clone is medium-sized. The J gene is TRDJ1, the V gene TRDV2; D possibly corresponds to TRDD3 (6 bases). The CDR3 contains 14 residues. V lost 4 bases, J lost 2 bases, and 13 bases lay in between. CDR1 is GEAIGNYY, CDR2 EKD, per germline. The CDR3 reads CACDSVLGTDKLIF. The DNA of the CDR3 is TGTGCCTGTGATTCCGTACTGGGAACCGATAAACTCATCTTT.

This clone is medium-sized by share. CDR3 residues: CACDPLSTGGSNYTDKLIF. The CDR3 DNA sequence: TGTGCCTGTGACCCCTTAAGTACTGGGGGATCCAACTACACCGATAAACTCATCTTT. The gene calls are TRDV2 and TRDJ1, with 10 positions matching TRDD3. The V segment lost 3 bases and the J segment 0 bases; nucleotides outside the gene matches: 15. CDR3 length: 19 amino acids. CDR1 is GEAIGNYY, CDR2 EKD, per germline.

This clone rates as large. Distinct nucleotide sequences in the sample also encode this CDR3. The rearrangement uses TRDV2 and TRDJ1; 9 bases are shared with TRDD3. The V segment lost 3 bases and the J segment 7 bases; nucleotides outside the gene matches: 8. This CDR3 comprises 14 residues. Germline V gene lookup returns CDR1 GEAIGNYY and CDR2 EKD. CDR3 region: CACDYLGDERKLIF. The CDR3 nucleotides read TGTGCCTGTGACTATCTGGGGGATGAACGTAAACTCATCTTT.

Worth noting for this clone: Other nucleotide sequences in the sample specify the same CDR3. The chain uses TRDV2 and TRDJ3, with 11 bases lining up with TRDD3. Germline V lookup: CDR1 GEAIGNYY, CDR2 EKD. The CDR3 is made up of 20 amino acids. V trimming: 3 bases; J trimming: 2 bases; junction bases outside the gene matches: 11. CDR3: CACDRTSGGYSTWDTRQMFF. The CDR3 DNA reads TGTGCCTGTGACCGAACGTCTGGGGGATACTCGACCTGGGACACCCGACAGATGTTTTTC.

This clone is medium-sized. The chain is built from TRDV2 and TRDJ3; tentative D call: TRDD3 (5 bases). Trimming took off 0 bases at V and 3 bases at J, with 17 bases between the two ends. In germline, CDR1 is GEAIGNYY, CDR2 EKD. The CDR3 runs to 19 residues. CDR3 DNA: TGTGCCTGTGACACCCTAACCGGTACTGGAGACTGGGACACCCGACAGATGTTTTTC. Its translation is CACDTLTGTGDWDTRQMFF.

In regard to this clone: A far larger clone is a single base away, which makes a read error likely. This chain uses TRDV2 with TRDJ2; 13 bases align to TRDD3. The ends lost 5 bases at V and 3 bases at J; junction bases unmatched: 5. The CDR3 sequence is 16 residues long. CDR1 is GEAIGNYY, CDR2 EKD, per germline. The CDR3 DNA follows: TGTGCCTGTGGCATACTGGGGGATACGATGACAGCACAACTCTTCTTT. It specifies CACGILGDTMTAQLFF.

There are a few counts of this clone. The V gene is TRDV2, the J gene TRDJ2; 13 nucleotides match TRDD3. CDR3 length: 18 residues. Germline V gene lookup returns CDR1 GEAIGNYY and CDR2 EKD. Trimming took 3 bases from V and 9 from J; bases not matched to a gene: 15. Here the CDR3 reads CACDRLTGGYELSTQLFF. The DNA for the CDR3 is TGTGCCTGTGACCGTCTGACTGGGGGATACGAATTGTCAACACAACTCTTCTTT.

Within the sample, this clone is medium-sized. CDR3 nucleotide sequence: TGTGCCTGTGACCCACTACTGGGGGGATACTCCAGCTCCTGGGACACCCGACAGATGTTTTTC. Its protein is CACDPLLGGYSSSWDTRQMFF. This rearrangement joins TRDV2 to TRDJ3, with 9 bases identical to TRDD3. The CDR3 contains 21 residues. With V trimmed by 3 bases and J by 0 bases, 14 bases remained unmatched. Germline-derived CDR1 and CDR2 are GEAIGNYY and EKD.

This clone was picked up a small number of times. This likely came from a read error, as a far larger clone is one base away. Other DNA sequences in the sample encode the same CDR3. The chain employs TRDV2 and TRDJ1, with D unresolved. Germline CDR1 GEAIGNYY, CDR2 EKD. Trimming pared 0 bases from V and 1 base from J, leaving 11 bases between. The CDR3 is made up of 15 amino acids. DNA for the CDR3: TGTGCCTGTGACACCGTAGCTCCGGGCACCGATAAACTCATCTTT. Protein sequence: CACDTVAPGTDKLIF.

A few counts support this clone. This may stem from a read error, because a much larger clone lies one nucleotide away. In DNA form, the CDR3 reads TGTGCCAGTGACAAACTGGGGGCCCTAAGGGGCACCGATAAACTCATCTTT. Translation gives CASDKLGALRGTDKLIF. V is TRDV2 and J is TRDJ1; 8 nucleotides line up with TRDD3. The CDR3 length is 17 residues. The V gene's germline CDR1 is GEAIGNYY and CDR2 EKD.

By sample fraction, this clone is medium-sized. The same CDR3 is also encoded by other DNA sequences in this sample. The chain employs TRDV2 and TRDJ2, with TRDD3 identical over 10 bases. CDR3 size: 15 residues. Per germline, CDR1 GEAIGNYY and CDR2 EKD. V gave up 2 bases and J gave up 5 bases; unmatched junction bases: 4. In DNA, the CDR3 is TGTGCCTGTGACATACTACTGGGGGATACAGCACAACTCTTCTTT. This codes for CACDILLGDTAQLFF.

This clone was seen more than once but under ten times. The chain carries TRDV2 and TRDJ3; 7 bases are shared with TRDD3. The CDR3 totals 18 residues. V shed 0 bases and J 0 bases; nucleotides not matched to a gene: 4. CDR1 and CDR2 from the germline V gene are GEAIGNYY and EKD. The CDR3 DNA follows: TGTGCCTGTGACACCGCTGGGGGTAGCTCCTGGGACACCCGACAGATGTTTTTC. Its translation: CACDTAGGSSWDTRQMFF.

Worth noting for this clone: The sample has other DNA sequences that encode this CDR3 too. The J gene is TRDJ3, the V gene TRDV2, with 9 bases identical to TRDD3. Looked up from germline, CDR1 is GEAIGNYY and CDR2 is EKD. The CDR3 length is 18 residues. V shed 1 base, J shed 2 bases, and the junction held 5 bases outside the gene matches. CDR3 bases: TGTGCCTGTGACACGGGGGATACAAGAACCTGGGACACCCGACAGATGTTTTTC. Translation: CACDTGDTRTWDTRQMFF.

This clone came up a few times. This chain joins TRDV2 and TRDJ3; TRDD3 matches 8 bases. The J segment lost 0 bases and the V segment lost 0 bases, leaving 12 bases of the junction unmatched. Germline CDR1 and CDR2: GEAIGNYY and EKD. The CDR3 consists of 21 residues. The CDR3, as DNA: TGTGCCTGTGACACCGTACTGGGGGGTACGCCGAGCTCCTGGGACACCCGACAGATGTTTTTC. This sequence encodes CACDTVLGGTPSSWDTRQMFF.

By share of the sample, this clone is medium-sized (0.01 to 0.1%). The chain is built from TRDV2 and TRDJ1; possibly TRDD3 for D (5 bases). CDR1 is GEAIGNYY and CDR2 is EKD in the germline V gene. The CDR3 contains 17 residues. The germline V and J ends were trimmed by 3 bases and 0 bases, with 19 bases remaining between them. The CDR3 DNA follows: TGTGCCTGTGACCCCATAGGGGGGCCGGGTAACACCGATAAACTCATCTTT. The encoded protein is CACDPIGGPGNTDKLIF.